This T cell receptor (beta chain) was identified in a study of T cell repertoires in cytomegalovirus infection. For the study at large: Matching HLA type, along with CMV infection, was indicated by public TCR beta signatures.

TCRdb fed the reads into MiXCR, producing one record per CDR3 protein. The profile shows 350,000 to 500,000 distinct CDR3 sequences, 25% to 40% of them singletons. Points on this clonotype: What it recognizes is unknown.

This CDR3 region has 15 residues. V lost 0 bases, J lost 7 bases, and 6 bases stayed unmatched. In germline, CDR1 is SGHRS, CDR2 YFSETQ. Regarding the study as a whole: Public TCR beta family frequency separated CMV-and-HLA carriers, including in an independent cohort. Ex vivo, HLA-C-restricted CMV-specific TCR beta clonotypes prevailed over the rest of the response.

The chain couples TRBV5-1 to TRBJ2-1, with 8 nucleotides matching TRBD1. This receptor was obtained from a human donor in good health (CMV status not recorded). Some clones in this sample may be carry-over from other donors' samples. The sequenced material came from PBMCs. This chain's CDR3 is CASSLAGQEWNEQFF. The CDR3 DNA is TGCGCCAGCAGCTTGGCGGGACAGGAGTGGAATGAGCAGTTCTTC.